This T cell receptor beta chain was observed in a study of shared clonotypes between healthy human individuals. Overall study findings and caveats: The sole specimen, blood, was sampled, and tissue repertoires likely differ.

Measured with immunoSEQ multiplex PCR; TCRdb has only the in-frame clones, and not every one. The repertoire holds around 1,100,000 clones, with approximately 80% as singletons. Worth noting for this clone: No antigen is known for it.

Sequenced input: memory CD4+ T cells from PBMCs. Subset defined: CD45RA-negative fraction. This TCR was sampled from a man aged 18 to 29 in good health. Some clones in this sample may be carry-over from other donors' samples.

The CDR3 reads CASSQGEGYTGELFF. The CDR3 DNA is TGCGCCAGCAGCCAGGGTGAGGGGTACACCGGGGAGCTGTTTTTT. The chain employs TRBV5-1 and TRBJ2-2; either TRBD1 or TRBD2 may supply D (5 bases each). Germline V gene data show CDR1 as SGHRS and CDR2 as YFSETQ. V lost 4 bases and J lost 3, with 13 bases in between. This CDR3 comprises 15 residues.